This T cell receptor beta chain was profiled in a study of blood T cell repertoires in COVID-19. Study-level information: There were acute and convalescent COVID-19 samples, and they came from the United States, Italy and Spain. PBMCs, B-cell-depleted T cells, or T cells provided the cDNA or gDNA that made up the material.

Per the original methods: Amplification of reference gene primers was used by the study to estimate nucleated cell counts. TCRdb's copy holds only in-frame clones and misses some; the assay was immunoSEQ multiplex PCR. The DNA gave D and trimming, while V, J and clone size come from that table. This table has approximately 70,000 clones, roughly 80% appearing once. The TCR comes from a woman aged 80 or older with acute or convalescent COVID-19. Sequenced material: peripheral blood.

The CDR3 loop is CASGSGLAGTTAYEQYF. CDR3 nucleotides: TGTGCTAGTGGCTCAGGACTAGCGGGGACGACGGCCTACGAGCAGTACTTC. The chain is built from TRBV12-5 and TRBJ2-7, with 12 bases matching TRBD2. This CDR3 spans 17 amino acids. Germline loops: CDR1 LGHNT, CDR2 FRNRAP. J was trimmed by 2 bases and V by 6 bases; bases with no gene match: 11.